This record covers a single T cell receptor (beta chain). One end of the junction varies from germline; a read error may be responsible. The sample is drawn from a study of Graves' ophthalmopathy and Graves' hyperthyroidism. This CDR3 is built from 13 residues. Germline CDR1 reads SGHRS; CDR2 reads YFSETQ. Scientists amplified the TCR beta CDR3 regions from RNA transcripts. The library came from an HTBI-primed first-round RT-PCR and a second-round multiplex PCR. MiXCR was run by TCRdb on the multiplex PCR reads, yielding one entry per CDR3 protein. The sample has about 230,000 distinct CDR3 sequences; less than 55% are singletons. Other autoimmune diseases, uncontrolled infections, pregnancy and lactation each led to patient exclusion.

Sequencing used peripheral blood. The V call is TRBV5-1, the J call TRBJ2-6; D possibly corresponds to TRBD1 (6 bases). The sequence came from an adult man with Graves' ophthalmopathy. The CDR3 sequence is CASSLGQAYVLTF. CDR3 nucleotides: TGCGCCAGCAGCTTGGGACAGGCCTACGTCCTGACTTTC.